This T cell receptor beta chain was identified in a study of Tregs in tolerant kidney transplant recipients. Using immunoSEQ multiplex PCR, the repertoire was profiled, and TCRdb retains in-frame clones only, with some absent. The sample consists of hundreds of thousands of clones, more than 65% of them appearing once. Between the trimmed V and J ends, which lost 4 bases and 2 bases, there was a span of 13 bases. In germline, CDR1 is SGHKS, CDR2 YYEKEE (reference sequence). This CDR3 comprises 14 residues. The sequenced sample consisted of CD4+ T cells from blood. This chain joins TRBV5-5 and TRBJ2-7; D could derive from TRBD1 or TRBD2 (7 bases each). The clonotype was recovered from a human donor in good health. CDR3 sequence (DNA): TGTGCCAGCAGCGGGACTACAGGGGCCTACGAGCAGTACTTC. Protein: CASSGTTGAYEQYF. Full variable domain (outside the CDR3, taken from reference TRBV5-5 and TRBJ2-7): DAGVTQSPTHLIKTRGQQVTLRCSPISGHKSVSWYQQVLGQGPQFIFQYYEKEERGRGNFPDRFSARQFPNYSSELNVNALLLGDSALYLCASSGTTGAYEQYFGPGTRLTVT.